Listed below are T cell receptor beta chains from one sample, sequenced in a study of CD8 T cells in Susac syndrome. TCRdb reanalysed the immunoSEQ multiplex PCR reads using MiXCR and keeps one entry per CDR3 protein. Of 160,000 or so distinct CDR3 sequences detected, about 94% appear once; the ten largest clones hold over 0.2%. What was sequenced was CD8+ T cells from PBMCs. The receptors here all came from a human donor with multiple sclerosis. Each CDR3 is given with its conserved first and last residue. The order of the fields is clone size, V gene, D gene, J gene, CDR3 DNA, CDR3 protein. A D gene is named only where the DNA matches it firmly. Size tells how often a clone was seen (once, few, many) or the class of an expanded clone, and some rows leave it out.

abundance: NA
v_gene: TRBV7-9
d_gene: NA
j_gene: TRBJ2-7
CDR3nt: TGTGCCAGCAGCTTACCAACGGCTCCCTACGAGCAGTACTTC
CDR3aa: CASSLPTAPYEQYF

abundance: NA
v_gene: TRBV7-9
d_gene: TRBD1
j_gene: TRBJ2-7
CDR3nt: TGTGCCAGCAGCTTGAGTGGGGACAGGGGCCCTCAAGCGTACTTC
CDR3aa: CASSLSGDRGPQAYF

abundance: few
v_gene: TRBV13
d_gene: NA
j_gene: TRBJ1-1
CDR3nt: TGTGCCAGCAGTTCTGGGAACACTGAAGCTTTCTTT
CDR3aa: CASSSGNTEAFF

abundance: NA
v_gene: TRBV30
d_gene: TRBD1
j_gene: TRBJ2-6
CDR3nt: TGTGCCTGGAGTCGGGACAGCTCTGGGGCCAACGTCCTGACTTTC
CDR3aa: CAWSRDSSGANVLTF

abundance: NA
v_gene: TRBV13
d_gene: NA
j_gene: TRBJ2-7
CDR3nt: TGTGCCAGCAGCGTCCTCAGGGGAGTGCTGAGCGAGCAGTACTTC
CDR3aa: CASSVLRGVLSEQYF

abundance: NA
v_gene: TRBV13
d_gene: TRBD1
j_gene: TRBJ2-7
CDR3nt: TGTGCCAGCAGCTTGGACAGGGGCCCGTACGAGCAGTACTTC
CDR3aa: CASSLDRGPYEQYF

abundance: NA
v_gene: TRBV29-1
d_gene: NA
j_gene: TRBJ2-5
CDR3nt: TGCAGCGTTGAAGATTACGACACTCAAGAGACCCAGTACTTC
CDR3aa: CSVEDYDTQETQYF

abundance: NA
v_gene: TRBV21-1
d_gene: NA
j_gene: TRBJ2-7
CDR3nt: TGTGCCAGCAGCAAAGTTCAGGTCTGGTACGAGCAGTACTTC
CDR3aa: CASSKVQVWYEQYF

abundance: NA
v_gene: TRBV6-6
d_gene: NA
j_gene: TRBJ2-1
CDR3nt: TGTGCCAGCAGACCCTCAGGGAGCTCCTACAATGAGCAGTTCTTC
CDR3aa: CASRPSGSSYNEQFF

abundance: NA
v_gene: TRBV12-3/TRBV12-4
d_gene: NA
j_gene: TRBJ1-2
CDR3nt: TGTGCCAGCAGCTGGACTGGCGTTACCTATGGCTACACCTTC
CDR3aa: CASSWTGVTYGYTF

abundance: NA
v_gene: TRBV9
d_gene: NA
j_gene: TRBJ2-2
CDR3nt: TGTGCCAGCAGCGTAGTGGGGACCGGGGAGCTGTTTTTT
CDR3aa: CASSVVGTGELFF

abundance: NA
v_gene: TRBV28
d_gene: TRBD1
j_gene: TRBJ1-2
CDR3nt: TGTGCCAGCAGTTCACACCCTACAGGGGGCTTCTATGGCTACACCTTC
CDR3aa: CASSSHPTGGFYGYTF

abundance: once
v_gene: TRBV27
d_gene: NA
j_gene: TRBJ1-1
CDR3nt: TGTGCCAGCAGTTTATTGGGGGATAGGAACACTGAAGCTTTCTTT
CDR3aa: CASSLLGDRNTEAFF

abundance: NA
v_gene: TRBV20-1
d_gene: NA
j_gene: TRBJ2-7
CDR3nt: TGCAGTGCTAGAGAACCAGGGCTCTACGAGCAGTACTTC
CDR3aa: CSAREPGLYEQYF

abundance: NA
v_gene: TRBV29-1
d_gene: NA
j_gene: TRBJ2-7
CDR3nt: TGCAGCGTTGGACAGGACTACGAGCAGTACTTC
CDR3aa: CSVGQDYEQYF

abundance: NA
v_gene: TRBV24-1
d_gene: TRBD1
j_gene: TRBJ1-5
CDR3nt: TGTGCCACCAGTGAAGGGACAGGGACCCCCCAGCATTTT
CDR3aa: CATSEGTGTPQHF

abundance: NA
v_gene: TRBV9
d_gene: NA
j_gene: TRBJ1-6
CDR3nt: TGTGCCAGCAGCGAATACCCGGACCCGGCCGGTTCACCCCTCCACTTT
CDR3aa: CASSEYPDPAGSPLHF

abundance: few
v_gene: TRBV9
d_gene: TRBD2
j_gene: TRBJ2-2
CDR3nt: TGTGCCAGCAGGGGACTAGCGAATACCGGGGAGCTGTTTTTT
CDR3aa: CASRGLANTGELFF

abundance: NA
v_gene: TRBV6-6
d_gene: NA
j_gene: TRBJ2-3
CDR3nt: TGTGCCAGCAGTTACCGGGGTGCGGATACGCAGTATTTT
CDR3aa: CASSYRGADTQYF

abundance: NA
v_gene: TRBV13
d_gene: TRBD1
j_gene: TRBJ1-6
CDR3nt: TGTGCCAGCAGCTTATTGGATCTCGGGACAGGGGGTAACTCACCCCTCCACTTT
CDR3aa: CASSLLDLGTGGNSPLHF

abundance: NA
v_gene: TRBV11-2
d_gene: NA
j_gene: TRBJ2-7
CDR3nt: TGTGCCAGCAGCCAAAGCGGACACGCAGCCTACGAGCAGTACTTC
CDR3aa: CASSQSGHAAYEQYF

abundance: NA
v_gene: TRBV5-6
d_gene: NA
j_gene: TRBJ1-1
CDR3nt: TGTGCCAGCAGCCAATACAGGGTGAACACTGAAGCTTTCTTT
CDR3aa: CASSQYRVNTEAFF

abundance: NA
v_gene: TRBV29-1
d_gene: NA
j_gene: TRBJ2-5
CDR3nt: TGCAGCTCAGTGCGTCAAGAGACCCAGTACTTC
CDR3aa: CSSVRQETQYF

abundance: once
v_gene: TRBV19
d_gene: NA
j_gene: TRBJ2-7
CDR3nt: TGTGCCAGTAGTATAGATCGGAGAGGCGAGCAGTACTTC
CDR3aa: CASSIDRRGEQYF

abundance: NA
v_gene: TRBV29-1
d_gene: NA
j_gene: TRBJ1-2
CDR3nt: TGCAGCGTTGAACAGGGGGGCTACACCTTC
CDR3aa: CSVEQGGYTF

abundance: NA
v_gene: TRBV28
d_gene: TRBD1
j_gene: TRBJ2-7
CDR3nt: TGTGCCAGCAGTTACAGGGGGCGCGCCTACGAGCAGTACTTC
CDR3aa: CASSYRGRAYEQYF

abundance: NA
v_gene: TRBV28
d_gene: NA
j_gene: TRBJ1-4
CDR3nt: TGTGCCAGCAACTCTCCCAACAGGGTTGCTAATGAAAAGCTGTTTTTT
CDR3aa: CASNSPNRVANEKLFF

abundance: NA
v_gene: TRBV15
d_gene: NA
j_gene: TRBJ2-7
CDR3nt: TGTGCCACCAGCAGAGATCCGGCCCCTGGGCAGGGTGGAATCTACGAGCAGTACTTC
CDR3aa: CATSRDPAPGQGGIYEQYF

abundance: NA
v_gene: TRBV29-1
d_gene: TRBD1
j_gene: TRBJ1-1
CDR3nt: TGCAGCGTGAGAGGGGGGACAGGGCCAAACACTGAAGCTTTCTTT
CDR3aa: CSVRGGTGPNTEAFF

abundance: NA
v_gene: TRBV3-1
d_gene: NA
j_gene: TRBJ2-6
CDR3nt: TGTGCCAGCAGCCTCTCCCCAGGACTGACCTCCTCTGGGGCCAACGTCCTGACTTTC
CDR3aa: CASSLSPGLTSSGANVLTF

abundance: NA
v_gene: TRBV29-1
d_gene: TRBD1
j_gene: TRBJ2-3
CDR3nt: TGCAGCGACGGGACAGGGGGAGATACGCAGTATTTT
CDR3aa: CSDGTGGDTQYF

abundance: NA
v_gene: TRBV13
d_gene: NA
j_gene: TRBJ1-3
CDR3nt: TGTGCCAGCAGCTTCAGGGGAAACACCATATATTTT
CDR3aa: CASSFRGNTIYF

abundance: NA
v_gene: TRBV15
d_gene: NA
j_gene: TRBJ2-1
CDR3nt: TGTGCCACCAGCAGAGGACAATACAATGAGCAGTTCTTC
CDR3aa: CATSRGQYNEQFF

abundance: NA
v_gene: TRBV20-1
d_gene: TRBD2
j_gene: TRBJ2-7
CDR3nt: TGCAGTGCTAGAGGAAGGGGAAACGGACTAGCGGGGGGCACTGCGTCCTACGAGCAGTACTTC
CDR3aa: CSARGRGNGLAGGTASYEQYF

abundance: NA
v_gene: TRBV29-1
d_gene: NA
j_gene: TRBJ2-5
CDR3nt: TGCAGCGTTGAGCCCGGACTGCTGTACCAAGAGACCCAGTACTTC
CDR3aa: CSVEPGLLYQETQYF

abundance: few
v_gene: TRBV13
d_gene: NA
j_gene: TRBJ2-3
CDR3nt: TGTGCCAGCAGCTTATGGAGCACAGATACGCAGTATTTT
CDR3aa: CASSLWSTDTQYF

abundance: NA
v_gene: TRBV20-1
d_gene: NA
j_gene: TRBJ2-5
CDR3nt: TGCAGTGCAAACAACCGGGACGGTCAAGAGACCCAGTACTTC
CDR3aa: CSANNRDGQETQYF

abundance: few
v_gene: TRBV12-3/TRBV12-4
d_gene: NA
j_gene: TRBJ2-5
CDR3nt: TGTGCCAGCAGTTTAAGCGGGACCCAGTACTTC
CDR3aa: CASSLSGTQYF

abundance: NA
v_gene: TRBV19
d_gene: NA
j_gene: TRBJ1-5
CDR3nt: TGTGCCAGTAGTATTGGGGCAGACGGTCAGCCCCAGCATTTT
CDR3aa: CASSIGADGQPQHF

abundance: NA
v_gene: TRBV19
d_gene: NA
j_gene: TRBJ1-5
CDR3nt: TGTGCCAGTAGTATGTGGGACACCAGGAAGCCCCAGCATTTT
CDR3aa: CASSMWDTRKPQHF

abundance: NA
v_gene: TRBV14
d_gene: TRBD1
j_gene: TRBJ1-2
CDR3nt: TGTGCCAGCAGCCAAGAGGGAGGGGACAGTATCTATGGCTACACCTTC
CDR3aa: CASSQEGGDSIYGYTF

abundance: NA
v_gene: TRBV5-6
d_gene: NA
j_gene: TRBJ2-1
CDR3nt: TGTGCCAGCAGCCACCATCGCAATGAGCAGTTCTTC
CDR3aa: CASSHHRNEQFF

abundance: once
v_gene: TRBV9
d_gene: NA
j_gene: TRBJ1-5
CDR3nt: TGTGCCAGCAGCGTCGGGGGGGGGTCTCAGCCCCAGCATTTT
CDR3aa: CASSVGGGSQPQHF

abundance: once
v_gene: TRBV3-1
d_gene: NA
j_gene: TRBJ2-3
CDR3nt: TGTGCCAGCAGCCAAGATTTTGGGGGTTCGATCACAGATACGCAGTATTTT
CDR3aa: CASSQDFGGSITDTQYF

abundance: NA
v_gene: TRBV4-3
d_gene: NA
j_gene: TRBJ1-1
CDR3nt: TGCGCCAGCAGCCAAGATGGGCAGCCGAACACTGAAGCTTTCTTT
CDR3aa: CASSQDGQPNTEAFF

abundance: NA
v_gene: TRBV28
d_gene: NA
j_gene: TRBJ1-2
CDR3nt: TGTGCCAGCAGTTTCAGGAGAAGCTATGGCTACACCTTC
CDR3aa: CASSFRRSYGYTF

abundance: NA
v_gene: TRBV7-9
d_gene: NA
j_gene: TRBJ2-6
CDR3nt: TGTGCCAGCAGCAACAGGATCGGCGACAACGTCCTGACTTTC
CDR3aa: CASSNRIGDNVLTF

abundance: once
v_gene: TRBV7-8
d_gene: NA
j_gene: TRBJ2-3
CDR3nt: TGTGCCAGCAGCCAAGCTCGGGGGCGGGGATTACCAGATACGCAGTATTTT
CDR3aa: CASSQARGRGLPDTQYF

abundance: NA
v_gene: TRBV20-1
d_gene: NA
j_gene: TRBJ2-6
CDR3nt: TGCAGTGCTCTGACAGGAGATGTCAACGTCCTGACTTTC
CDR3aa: CSALTGDVNVLTF

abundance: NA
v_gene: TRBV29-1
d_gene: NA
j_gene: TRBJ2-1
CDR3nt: TGCAGCGTTGGACGGTCCAATGAGCAGTTCTTC
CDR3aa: CSVGRSNEQFF

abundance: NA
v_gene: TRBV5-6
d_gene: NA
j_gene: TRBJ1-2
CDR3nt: TGTGCCAGCAGGCCTACAGGGCTGGGATTCTATGGCTACACCTTC
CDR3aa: CASRPTGLGFYGYTF

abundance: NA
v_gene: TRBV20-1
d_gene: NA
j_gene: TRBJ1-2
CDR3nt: TGCAGTGCTAGAGATCGACGGATTAACTATGGCTACACCTTC
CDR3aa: CSARDRRINYGYTF

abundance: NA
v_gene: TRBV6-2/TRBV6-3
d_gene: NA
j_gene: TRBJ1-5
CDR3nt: TGTGCCAGCAGTTACGTAGGAGGATATAGCAATCAGCCCCAGCATTTT
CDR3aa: CASSYVGGYSNQPQHF

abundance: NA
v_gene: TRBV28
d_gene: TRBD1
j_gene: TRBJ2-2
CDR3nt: TGTGCCAGCAGTCTTGCACTCGGGACAGGACACACCGGGGAGCTGTTTTTT
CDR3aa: CASSLALGTGHTGELFF

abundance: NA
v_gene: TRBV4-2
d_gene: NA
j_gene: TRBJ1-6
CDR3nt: TGTGCCAGCAGTCGGACCGTTAATTCACCCCTCCACTTT
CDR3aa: CASSRTVNSPLHF

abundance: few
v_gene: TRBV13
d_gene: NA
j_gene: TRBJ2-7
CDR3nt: TGTGCCAGCAGCTCACAGTACTACGAGCAGTACTTC
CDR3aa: CASSSQYYEQYF

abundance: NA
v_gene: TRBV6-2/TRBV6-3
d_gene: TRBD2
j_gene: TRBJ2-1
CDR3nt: TGTGCCAGCTGGGGGGGGAGCTCCTACAATGAGCAGTTCTTC
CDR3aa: CASWGGSSYNEQFF

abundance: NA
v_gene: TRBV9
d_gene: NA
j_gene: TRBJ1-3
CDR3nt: TGTGCCAGCGGAGAGACAGGCTCTGGAAACACCATATATTTT
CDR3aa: CASGETGSGNTIYF

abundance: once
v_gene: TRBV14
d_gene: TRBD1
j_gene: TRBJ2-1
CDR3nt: TGTGCCAGCAGCCAAGACAGGGGGCTTAACAATGAGCAGTTCTTC
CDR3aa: CASSQDRGLNNEQFF

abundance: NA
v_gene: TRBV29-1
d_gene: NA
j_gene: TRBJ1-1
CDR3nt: TGCAGCGTTGGGAAGAACACTGAAGCTTTCTTT
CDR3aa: CSVGKNTEAFF